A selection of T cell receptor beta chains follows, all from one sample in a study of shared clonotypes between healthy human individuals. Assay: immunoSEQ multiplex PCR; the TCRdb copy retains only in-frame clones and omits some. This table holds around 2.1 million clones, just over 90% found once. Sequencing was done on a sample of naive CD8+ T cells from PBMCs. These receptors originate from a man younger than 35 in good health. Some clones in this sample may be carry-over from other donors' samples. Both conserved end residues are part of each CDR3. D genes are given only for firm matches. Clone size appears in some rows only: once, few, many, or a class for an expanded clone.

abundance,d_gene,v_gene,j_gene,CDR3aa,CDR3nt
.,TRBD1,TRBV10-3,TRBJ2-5,CAITPPWHRGPGDQYF,TGTGCCATCACCCCCCCATGGCACAGGGGGCCTGGTGACCAGTACTTC
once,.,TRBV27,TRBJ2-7,CASSVRPDYEQYF,TGTGCCAGCAGTGTACGACCTGACTACGAGCAGTACTTC
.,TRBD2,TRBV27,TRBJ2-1,CASSLWTSPDNEQFF,TGTGCCAGCAGTTTATGGACTAGCCCCGACAATGAGCAGTTCTTC
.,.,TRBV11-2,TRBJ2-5,CACLAGSQQETQYF,TGTGCCTGCCTAGCTGGTTCCCAACAAGAGACCCAGTACTTC
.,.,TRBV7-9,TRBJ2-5,CASSPGRQSHQETQYF,TGTGCCAGCAGCCCGGGGAGGCAGAGCCACCAAGAGACCCAGTACTTC
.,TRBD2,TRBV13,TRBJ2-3,CASSLGLAGSTDTQYF,TGTGCCAGCAGCTTGGGGCTAGCGGGAAGCACAGATACGCAGTATTTT
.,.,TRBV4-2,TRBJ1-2,CASSQETEDYGYTF,TGTGCCAGCAGCCAAGAGACGGAAGACTATGGCTACACCTTC
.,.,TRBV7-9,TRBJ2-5,CASSRGYFQETQYF,TGTGCCAGCAGCCGAGGATACTTCCAAGAGACCCAGTACTTC
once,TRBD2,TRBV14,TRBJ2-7,CASSPLLGLAVYEQYF,TGTGCCAGCAGCCCGCTACTTGGACTAGCGGTTTACGAGCAGTACTTC
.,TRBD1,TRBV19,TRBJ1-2,CASRTRGQGDYGYTF,TGTGCCAGTAGAACCAGAGGACAGGGGGATTATGGCTACACCTTC
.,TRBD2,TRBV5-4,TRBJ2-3,CASSLAVKFSGRSTDTQYF,TGTGCCAGCAGCTTGGCGGTCAAATTTAGCGGGAGGTCCACAGATACGCAGTATTTT
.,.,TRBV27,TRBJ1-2,CASSLLSPGRRLSGYGYTF,TGTGCCAGCAGTCTTCTCTCACCGGGACGGCGTTTGAGTGGCTATGGCTACACCTTC
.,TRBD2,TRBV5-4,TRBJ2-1,CASSLNGRALDDEQFF,TGTGCCAGCAGCTTGAACGGGAGGGCCCTAGACGATGAGCAGTTCTTC
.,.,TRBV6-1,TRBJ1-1,CASSESGNTEAFF,TGTGCCAGCAGTGAATCAGGGAACACTGAAGCTTTCTTT
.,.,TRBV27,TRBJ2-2,CASSLSSGTGELFF,TGTGCCAGCAGTTTATCGTCGGGAACCGGGGAGCTGTTTTTT
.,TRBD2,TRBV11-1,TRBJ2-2,CASSLLAGEGTGELFF,TGTGCCAGCAGCTTACTTGCGGGAGAAGGGACCGGGGAGCTGTTTTTT
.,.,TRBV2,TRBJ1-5,CASTRIGEGNQPQHF,TGTGCCAGCACCCGAATAGGGGAAGGCAATCAGCCCCAGCATTTT
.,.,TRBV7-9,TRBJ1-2,CASSSLTGFPSTF,TGTGCCAGCAGCTCCCTCACAGGTTTCCCTTCCACCTTC
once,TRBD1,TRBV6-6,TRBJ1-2,CASSGGTGMDYGYTF,TGTGCCAGCAGTGGGGGGACAGGGATGGACTATGGCTACACCTTC
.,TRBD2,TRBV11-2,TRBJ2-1,CASSHYGLGDEQFF,TGTGCCAGCAGCCACTACGGACTAGGCGATGAGCAGTTCTTC
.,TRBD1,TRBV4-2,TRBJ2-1,CASSQGQGFYNEQFF,TGTGCCAGCAGCCAGGGACAGGGGTTCTACAATGAGCAGTTCTTC
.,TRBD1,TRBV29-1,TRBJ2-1,CSVGMQGAGNEQFF,TGCAGCGTTGGAATGCAGGGGGCGGGCAATGAGCAGTTCTTC
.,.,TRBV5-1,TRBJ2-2,CASSSTGELFF,TGCGCCAGCAGCTCGACGGGGGAGCTGTTTTTT
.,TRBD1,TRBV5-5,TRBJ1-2,CASSSPGQINYGYTF,TGTGCCAGCAGCTCCCCGGGACAGATAAACTATGGCTACACCTTC
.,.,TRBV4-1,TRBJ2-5,CASSQGQGTETQYF,TGCGCCAGCAGCCAAGGGCAGGGGACGGAGACCCAGTACTTC
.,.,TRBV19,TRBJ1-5,CASYTPYSNQPQHF,TGTGCCTCTTACACCCCTTATAGCAATCAGCCCCAGCATTTT
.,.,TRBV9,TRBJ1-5,CASSPGGGEGQPQHF,TGTGCCAGCAGCCCAGGCGGCGGAGAAGGGCAGCCCCAGCATTTT
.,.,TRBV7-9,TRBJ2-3,CASSSKGADTQYF,TGTGCCAGCAGCTCCAAGGGAGCGGATACGCAGTATTTT
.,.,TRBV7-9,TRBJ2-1,CASSAPLDNYNEQFF,TGTGCCAGCAGCGCCCCGCTGGACAACTACAATGAGCAGTTCTTC
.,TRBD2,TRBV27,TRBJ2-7,CASSPFAGGGYEQYF,TGTGCCAGCAGTCCCTTCGCGGGAGGGGGGTACGAGCAGTACTTC
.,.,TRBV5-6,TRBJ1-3,CASSLGHTIYF,TGTGCCAGCAGCTTGGGACACACCATATATTTT
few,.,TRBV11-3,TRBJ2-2,CASSSRTSWSNTGELFF,TGTGCCAGCAGCTCCCGAACATCTTGGTCGAACACCGGGGAGCTGTTTTTT
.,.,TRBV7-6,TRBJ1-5,CASSLGPGRSNQPQHF,TGTGCCAGCAGCTTAGGCCCCGGACGGAGCAATCAGCCCCAGCATTTT
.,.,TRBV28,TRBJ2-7,CASSLVAKSSYEQYF,TGTGCCAGCAGTTTGGTAGCTAAAAGCTCCTACGAGCAGTACTTC
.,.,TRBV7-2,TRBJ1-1,CASSLAAEAFF,TGTGCCAGCAGCTTAGCGGCGGAAGCTTTCTTT
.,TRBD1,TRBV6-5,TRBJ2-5,CASRPIDRAGETQYF,TGTGCCAGCAGGCCTATAGACAGGGCAGGGGAGACCCAGTACTTC
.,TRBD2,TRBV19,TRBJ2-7,CASSGVLASGRAAYEQYF,TGTGCCAGTAGTGGCGTCCTGGCTAGCGGGAGGGCCGCCTACGAGCAGTACTTC
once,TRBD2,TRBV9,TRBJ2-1,CASSVRVERETNEQFF,TGTGCCAGCAGCGTAAGGGTCGAGCGGGAGACCAATGAGCAGTTCTTC
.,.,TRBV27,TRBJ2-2,CASSLAVNTGELFF,TGTGCCAGCAGTTTAGCCGTGAACACCGGGGAGCTGTTTTTT
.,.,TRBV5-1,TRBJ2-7,CASSLVGRHPYEQYF,TGCGCCAGCAGCTTGGTAGGACGGCACCCCTACGAGCAGTACTTC
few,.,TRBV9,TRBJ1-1,CASSRRASGDTEAFF,TGTGCCAGCAGCAGAAGGGCCTCGGGGGACACTGAAGCTTTCTTT
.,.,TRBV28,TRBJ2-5,CASSLFRGASRETQYF,TGTGCCAGCAGTTTATTCAGAGGGGCTAGCAGGGAGACCCAGTACTTC
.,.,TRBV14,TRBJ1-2,CASSQVPQSGGQGYTF,TGTGCCAGCAGCCAAGTCCCCCAGTCGGGGGGGCAGGGCTACACCTTC
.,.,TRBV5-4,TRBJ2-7,CASSGRGPLSEQYF,TGTGCCAGCAGCGGTCGGGGACCCCTGTCCGAGCAGTACTTC
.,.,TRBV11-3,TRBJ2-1,CASSPNPPGISYNEQFF,TGTGCCAGCAGCCCGAACCCCCCAGGGATTTCCTACAATGAGCAGTTCTTC
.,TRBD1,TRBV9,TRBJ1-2,CASSADRAPSGYTF,TGTGCCAGCAGCGCCGACAGGGCCCCCAGCGGCTACACCTTC
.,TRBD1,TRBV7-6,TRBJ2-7,CASSFGTGAPYEQYF,TGTGCCAGCAGCTTCGGGACAGGGGCCCCCTACGAGCAGTACTTC
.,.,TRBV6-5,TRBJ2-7,CASGPGTAYEQYF,TGTGCCAGCGGGCCCGGCACAGCCTACGAGCAGTACTTC
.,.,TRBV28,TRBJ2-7,CASSLGEGTPAYEQYF,TGTGCCAGCAGTTTAGGAGAGGGAACTCCAGCCTACGAGCAGTACTTC
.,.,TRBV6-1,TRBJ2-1,CASSESHTYNEQFF,TGTGCCAGCAGTGAAAGTCATACCTACAATGAGCAGTTCTTC
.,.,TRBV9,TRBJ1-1,CASSENLFQDLPMNTEAFF,TGTGCCAGCAGCGAAAACTTATTTCAGGACCTTCCCATGAACACTGAAGCTTTCTTT
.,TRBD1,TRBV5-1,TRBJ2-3,CASSQGDRGSTDTQYF,TGCGCCAGCAGCCAAGGGGACAGGGGATCCACAGATACGCAGTATTTT
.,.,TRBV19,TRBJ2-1,CASSIVGTIEQFF,TGTGCCAGTAGTATAGTCGGAACTATTGAGCAGTTCTTC
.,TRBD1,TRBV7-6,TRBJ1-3,CASSLAPGTARNTIYF,TGTGCCAGCAGCTTAGCCCCCGGGACAGCTAGAAACACCATATATTTT
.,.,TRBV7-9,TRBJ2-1,CASSLGAGTYNEQFF,TGTGCCAGCAGCTTAGGTGCGGGAACTTACAATGAGCAGTTCTTC
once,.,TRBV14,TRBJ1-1,CASSQGNALVGAFF,TGTGCCAGCAGCCAAGGGAATGCCCTTGTAGGGGCTTTCTTT